The 16 T cell receptor beta chains listed next were all sequenced from one sample in a study of T cells in Graves' hyperthyroidism and ophthalmopathy. There were TCR beta CDR3 regions amplified from RNA transcripts. With the HTBI primer set, the TCR CDR3 went through a first round of RT-PCR. In TCRdb, the multiplex PCR reads were re-called with MiXCR into one record per CDR3 protein. Of fewer than 700,000 distinct CDR3 sequences in the sample, about a sixth were seen once. Sequencing input: blood. These receptors came from a young woman with Graves' hyperthyroidism.

This chain joins TRBV24-1 and TRBJ2-3; TRBD2 matches at 10 bases. The germline V gene encodes CDR1 KGHDR and CDR2 SFDVKD. The V segment lost 6 bases and the J segment 1 base; nucleotides outside the gene matches: 3. The CDR3 contains 15 residues. CDR3 DNA: TGTGCCACCAGTTGGACTAGCGGCCGCACAGATACGCAGTATTTT. This gives the protein CATSWTSGRTDTQYF.

Concerning this clonotype: An end of the junction differs from the germline gene, which may be a read error. This rearrangement joins TRBV28 to TRBJ2-1; the D gene could be TRBD1 or TRBD2 (6 bases each). CDR1 MDHEN and CDR2 SYDVKM come from the germline V gene. The CDR3 is made up of 14 amino acids. CDR3 coding DNA: TGTGCCAGCAGCATCGGGGGCTCCCACAATGAGCAGTTCTTC. It is translated as CASSIGGSHNEQFF.

This clonotype has at least ten counts. The V call is TRBV5-1, the J call TRBJ2-1; TRBD2 agrees at 7 bases. V lost 2 bases, J lost 5 bases, and 10 bases stayed unmatched. Germline values: CDR1 SGHRS, CDR2 YFSETQ. The CDR3 spans 16 residues. CDR3 amino acids: CASSFLGLEGHNEQFF. The DNA for the CDR3 is TGCGCCAGCAGCTTCCTCGGACTAGAAGGTCACAATGAGCAGTTCTTC.

The chain joins TRBV27 to TRBJ2-1, with D possibly matching TRBD1 (5 bases). V lost 6 bases, J lost 8 bases, and 23 bases lay in between. Germline lookup yields CDR1 MNHEY and CDR2 SMNVEV (reference sequence). This CDR3 is built from 16 residues. In DNA form, the CDR3 reads TGTGCCAGCAGAACTCGTTTTGGTCGTGGGGCCGATGAGCAGTTCTTC. Protein sequence: CASRTRFGRGADEQFF.

This clonotype has at least ten counts. The V call is TRBV5-1, the J call TRBJ2-7; possible D gene TRBD2, 5 bases. V lost 3 bases and J 3 bases, leaving 19 bases between the germline ends. This CDR3 has 16 residues. CDR1 SGHRS and CDR2 YFSETQ come from the germline V gene. The DNA of the CDR3 is TGCGCCAGCAGCTCCGTCCCACGGGGAAGGGACTACGAGCAGTACTTC. Translating it yields CASSSVPRGRDYEQYF.

This chain joins TRBV6-4 and TRBJ2-4, with D possibly matching TRBD2 (6 bases). CDR3 length: 15 amino acids. Germline assignment: CDR1 MRHNA and CDR2 SNTAGT. V was cut by 7 bases and J by 0 bases, with 13 bases left in between. The CDR3 sequence is CASKSGGAAKNIQYF. CDR3 sequence (DNA): TGTGCCAGCAAGAGTGGCGGGGCAGCCAAAAACATTCAGTACTTC.

This clonotype was seen repeatedly, ten times or more. The chain combines TRBV5-1 with TRBJ1-4; D uncertain. Germline V lookup: CDR1 SGHRS, CDR2 YFSETQ. Trimming removed 4 bases from V and 3 bases from J, with 13 bases in between. The CDR3 extends over 15 amino acids. The CDR3 loop reads CASSEGLFANEKLFF. The DNA for the CDR3 is TGCGCCAGCAGCGAAGGACTTTTCGCTAATGAAAAACTGTTTTTT.

In this sample, this clonotype turned up a few times. The rearrangement joins TRBV24-1 to TRBJ2-1, with D perhaps TRBD2 (5 bases). The CDR3 extends over 20 amino acids. Germline V gene data show CDR1 as KGHDR and CDR2 as SFDVKD. V dropped 5 bases and J dropped 0 bases, with 25 bases sitting between them. The CDR3 sequence: CATSGTLPSGQRASYNEQFF. DNA of the CDR3: TGTGCCACCAGTGGCACCCTACCGAGCGGCCAACGCGCCTCCTACAATGAGCAGTTCTTC.

This clonotype was found many times. The chain links TRBV2 to TRBJ2-5, with TRBD2 identical over 7 bases. This CDR3 is 16 amino acids long. Looked up from germline, CDR1 is SNHLY and CDR2 is FYNNEI. The V and J ends lost 2 bases and 4 bases, in that order; junction bases with no gene match: 10. Written as DNA, the CDR3 is TGTGCCAGCAGTGAAACCCCTGGCGGGAGCTTAGAGACCCAGTACTTC. It translates to CASSETPGGSLETQYF.

This clonotype was detected many times. The rearrangement uses TRBV7-2 and TRBJ2-1; 7 positions match TRBD2. Germline-derived CDR1 and CDR2 are SGHTA and FQGNSA. This CDR3 is built from 18 residues. J lost 0 bases, V lost 1 base, and 9 bases had no gene match. The CDR3 nucleotides read TGTGCCAGCAGCTTAGAAGGAGGAGGGAGGGCCTCCTACAATGAGCAGTTCTTC. It specifies CASSLEGGGRASYNEQFF.

The sample holds many counts of this clonotype. This chain uses TRBV27 with TRBJ1-2, with D perhaps TRBD1 (5 bases). The CDR3 contains 17 residues. Germline V gene sequence: CDR1 MNHEY, CDR2 SMNVEV (reference sequence). V was trimmed by 5 bases and J by 4 bases, leaving 23 bases between them. The chain's CDR3 is CASSEQGRPGWIYGYTF. CDR3 nucleotides: TGTGCCAGCAGTGAGCAGGGACGACCAGGATGGATCTATGGCTACACCTTC.

This clonotype was found many times. CDR3 nucleotides: TGTGCCAGCAACGGCCTCGGGGAGCTGTTTTTT. Translated: CASNGLGELFF. The gene calls are TRBV2 and TRBJ2-2; D unresolved. Germline-derived CDR1 and CDR2 are SNHLY and FYNNEI. CDR3 length: 11 amino acids. V lost 7 bases, J lost 7 bases, and 7 bases lay in between. The full variable domain, its missing parts supplied by reference TRBV2 and TRBJ2-2, is EPEVTQTPSHQVTQMGQEVILRCVPISNHLYFYWYRQILGQKVEFLVSFYNNEISEKSEIFDDQFSVERPDGSNFTLKIRSTKLEDSAMYFCASNGLGELFFGEGSRLTVL.

The rearrangement joins TRBV13 to TRBJ2-5; a weak D match, TRBD2 (7 bases). CDR1 and CDR2 (germline): PRHDT, FYEKMQ (reference sequence). This CDR3 has 16 amino acids. V was shortened by 3 bases and J by 0 bases, with 14 bases between the two germline ends. The CDR3 here is CASSLWGGPNQETQYF. The CDR3 DNA reads TGTGCCAGCAGCTTGTGGGGGGGGCCGAACCAAGAGACCCAGTACTTC.

The chain employs TRBV20-1 and TRBJ2-3; perhaps TRBD1 as D (5 bases). The CDR3 spans 16 residues. V lost 5 bases and J 3 bases, leaving 21 bases between the germline ends. CDR1 and CDR2 (germline): DFQATT, SNEGSKA (reference sequence). CDR3 DNA: TGCAGTGCTCCTCCTAATTCAGGGTTTAAGACAGATACGCAGTATTTT. This gives the protein CSAPPNSGFKTDTQYF.

This clonotype was observed a few times. V and J are TRBV6-6 and TRBJ1-6; D call uncertain. The germline V and J ends were trimmed by 0 bases and 8 bases, with 14 bases remaining between them. Germline V gives CDR1 MNHNY, CDR2 SVGAGI (reference sequence). The CDR3 sequence is 16 residues long. The CDR3 DNA sequence: TGTGCCAGCAGTTACTCCTGGAGGCTTCAGGATTCACCCCTCCACTTT. This translates into CASSYSWRLQDSPLHF.

At least ten counts were recorded for this clonotype. The chain couples TRBV7-9 to TRBJ2-7; the D is unclear. The CDR3 length is 14 residues. The ends were cut back, 0 bases at V and 3 bases at J, with 9 bases in the middle. Germline assignment: CDR1 SEHNR and CDR2 FQNEAQ (reference sequence). CDR3 DNA sequence: TGTGCCAGCAGCTTAGCCGGGCATAGCTACGAGCAGTACTTC. Its translation is CASSLAGHSYEQYF.